This is a list of T cell receptor beta chains from one sample in a study of blood T cell repertoires in COVID-19. Measured with immunoSEQ multiplex PCR; TCRdb has only the in-frame clones, and not every one. Among some 110,000 clones listed, 86% were seen once. The sample consisted of peripheral blood. These receptor sequences come from a man in his sixties or seventies who had recovered from COVID-19. CDR3s include the opening cysteine and the closing phenylalanine or tryptophan. The D gene is left open where the match is weak. Part of the rows lack a size; the others show once, few, many or a class for expanded clones.

cdr3_nt cdr3_aa j_call d_call v_call clone_size
TGTGCCAGCAGTTCCTCCGCGAGGGGGAATCCCTACGAGCAGTACTTC CASSSSARGNPYEQYF TRBJ2-7 NA TRBV28 NA
TGTGCCAGCAGGGATAATCAGGGTTTCTATGGCTACACCTTC CASRDNQGFYGYTF TRBJ1-2 NA TRBV27 NA
TGCGCCAGCAGCTTGATACCGGGACTAGCGGGGGGACAAGAGACCCAGTACTTC CASSLIPGLAGGQETQYF TRBJ2-5 TRBD2 TRBV5-1 NA
TGTGCCAGCAGCTTATGGGAGGGGTTGACTGAAGCTTTCTTT CASSLWEGLTEAFF TRBJ1-1 NA TRBV7-2 NA
TGTGCCAGTAGTAAACGGGACAGTTTGTCTGGGGCCAACGTCCTGACTTTC CASSKRDSLSGANVLTF TRBJ2-6 TRBD1 TRBV19 NA
TGTGCCAGCAGCCCTCCGGGGTCCCACCTTTCACCCCTCCACTTT CASSPPGSHLSPLHF TRBJ1-6 NA TRBV28 NA
TGTGCCAGCAGCGTAGACGGCAGGATCTCTGGAAACACCATATATTTT CASSVDGRISGNTIYF TRBJ1-3 NA TRBV9 once
TGCAGCGCCCGAACCGGGGTAGAGACCCAGTACTTC CSARTGVETQYF TRBJ2-5 NA TRBV29-1 NA
TGCGCCAGCAGCCAACCGGGACAGAGTGCCCCCGTCACTGAAGCTTTCTTT CASSQPGQSAPVTEAFF TRBJ1-1 TRBD1 TRBV4-3 NA
TGTGCCACCAGCCCCCAAATTAGCACAGATACGCAGTATTTT CATSPQISTDTQYF TRBJ2-3 NA TRBV15 NA
TGTGCCAGCAGCTCCACCACAGGGGGAGGCACAGATACGCAGTATTTT CASSSTTGGGTDTQYF TRBJ2-3 TRBD1 TRBV11-1 NA
TGTGCCAGCAGCGACCCGACTGAGGCGAACACTGAAGCTTTCTTT CASSDPTEANTEAFF TRBJ1-1 NA TRBV7-7 NA
TGTGCCAGTAGTGAGCCTGGGGAGACCATCCAGCCCCAGCATTTT CASSEPGETIQPQHF TRBJ1-5 NA TRBV19 few
TGCGCCAGCAGCCAAGAACCTAGCGGGGTCATTACAGGGGGTGAGCAGTTCTTC CASSQEPSGVITGGEQFF TRBJ2-1 NA TRBV4-3 NA
TGTGCCAGCAGCTTAGCAACTCTAGCGGGGTACAATGAGCAGTTCTTC CASSLATLAGYNEQFF TRBJ2-1 TRBD2 TRBV7-8 NA